This is a list of T cell receptor beta chains from one sample in a study of technical replicates of blood from a handful of donors. Repertoires were generated with immunoSEQ multiplex PCR, while TCRdb's copy carries only in-frame clones and drops some. The table shows tens of thousands of clones, with around 93% occurring only once. The specimen sequenced was T cells isolated from PBMCs. These receptors all come from a human donor in good health. Both conserved end residues are part of each CDR3. Fields, in order: J gene, V gene, clone size, D gene, CDR3 protein, CDR3 DNA. A D gene is named only where the DNA matches it firmly. Some rows mark clone size as missing; the rest say once, few, many or name a class of expanded clone.

TRBJ2-7	TRBV7-9	-	-	CASSLSSRDEQYF	TGTGCCAGCAGCTTATCTTCCAGGGACGAGCAGTACTTC
TRBJ1-2	TRBV5-6	-	TRBD1	CASSFGTGVNGYTF	TGTGCCAGCAGCTTCGGGACAGGGGTCAATGGCTACACCTTC
TRBJ1-1	TRBV9	-	-	CASSVSGNTEAFF	TGTGCCAGCAGCGTATCAGGGAACACTGAAGCTTTCTTT
TRBJ1-5	TRBV6-1	-	-	CASRRIRGNQPQHF	TGTGCCAGCAGACGGATTAGGGGTAATCAGCCCCAGCATTTT
TRBJ2-1	TRBV2	-	TRBD2	CASNYREGNEQFF	TGTGCCAGCAACTATCGGGAGGGCAATGAGCAGTTCTTC
TRBJ2-5	TRBV18	-	-	CASSPERETQYF	TGTGCCAGCTCACCAGAGCGAGAGACCCAGTACTTC
TRBJ2-1	TRBV4-3	-	TRBD2	CASSQGLAGGIYNEQFF	TGCGCCAGCAGCCAGGGACTAGCGGGAGGGATATACAATGAGCAGTTCTTC
TRBJ1-1	TRBV28	once	-	CASSILGGTEAFF	TGTGCCAGCAGTATACTCGGAGGCACTGAAGCTTTCTTT
TRBJ1-5	TRBV27	-	-	CASSPRPRDSNQPQHF	TGTGCCAGCAGTCCCCGTCCGCGGGACAGCAATCAGCCCCAGCATTTT
TRBJ2-7	TRBV6-1	-	TRBD2	CAGSGLANEQYF	TGTGCCGGATCGGGACTAGCAAACGAGCAGTACTTC
TRBJ2-5	TRBV30	-	TRBD2	CAWSLAGAQETQYF	TGTGCCTGGAGTCTAGCGGGAGCTCAAGAGACCCAGTACTTC
TRBJ2-5	TRBV4-3	-	TRBD1	CASSQADRDQETQYF	TGCGCCAGCAGCCAAGCTGACAGGGACCAAGAGACCCAGTACTTC
TRBJ2-3	TRBV2	-	TRBD1	CASRDRGFATDTQYF	TGTGCCAGCAGGGACAGGGGATTTGCCACAGATACGCAGTATTTT
TRBJ2-7	TRBV5-1	-	TRBD2	CASSKAGLYEQYF	TGCGCCAGCAGCAAAGCGGGGCTCTACGAGCAGTACTTC
TRBJ2-3	TRBV28	-	-	CATNLQGQGTDTQYF	TGTGCCACCAACCTACAGGGTCAGGGCACAGATACGCAGTATTTT
TRBJ1-2	TRBV27	-	-	CASSSGQHGYTF	TGTGCCAGCAGCTCGGGACAACATGGCTACACCTTC
TRBJ2-7	TRBV5-1	once	-	CASSGGTYEQYF	TGCGCCAGCAGCGGGGGGACTTACGAGCAGTACTTC
TRBJ2-1	TRBV4-1	once	TRBD2	CASSQGAGDEQFF	TGCGCCAGCAGCCAAGGAGCGGGGGACGAGCAGTTCTTC
TRBJ1-2	TRBV5-1	-	-	CASSLGGQNDGYTF	TGCGCCAGCAGCTTGGGAGGACAGAACGATGGCTACACCTTC
TRBJ1-3	TRBV10-3	-	-	CAISDPAGSGNTIYF	TGTGCCATCAGTGATCCGGCAGGGTCTGGAAACACCATATATTTT
TRBJ1-2	TRBV4-3	-	TRBD1	CASSQAHGQAGLGYTF	TGCGCCAGCAGCCAAGCCCATGGACAGGCTGGTCTTGGCTACACCTTC
TRBJ2-2	TRBV28	-	TRBD2	CASSPSGRELDTGELFF	TGTGCCAGCTCTCCCTCGGGGCGGGAGTTAGACACCGGGGAGCTGTTTTTT
TRBJ1-5	TRBV19	-	TRBD1	CASSIATGSHQPQHF	TGTGCCAGTAGTATAGCGACAGGGTCCCATCAGCCCCAGCATTTT
TRBJ2-3	TRBV5-4	-	TRBD2	CASSLTSGTDTQYF	TGTGCCAGCAGCTTGACTAGCGGGACAGATACGCAGTATTTT
TRBJ2-3	TRBV12-5	-	TRBD2	CASGLGLAGGDTQYF	TGTGCTAGTGGTTTGGGACTAGCGGGGGGAGATACGCAGTATTTT
TRBJ2-7	TRBV6-5	-	TRBD2	CASSYGLAGGSEQYF	TGTGCCAGCAGTTACGGACTAGCGGGAGGGAGCGAGCAGTACTTC
TRBJ1-5	TRBV19	-	-	CASSIQVWQPQHF	TGTGCCAGTAGTATTCAGGTTTGGCAGCCCCAGCATTTT
TRBJ2-7	TRBV12-5	once	TRBD1	CASARTGGIYEQYF	TGTGCTAGTGCCCGGACAGGGGGCATATACGAGCAGTACTTC
TRBJ1-1	TRBV7-9	-	-	CASSLQQDFLNTEAFF	TGTGCCAGCAGCTTACAGCAGGATTTCCTGAACACTGAAGCTTTCTTT
TRBJ2-5	TRBV19	once	-	CASSTQGGETQYF	TGTGCCAGTAGTACCCAGGGAGGAGAGACCCAGTACTTC
TRBJ1-4	TRBV28	-	-	CASSLSYRANEKLFF	TGTGCCAGCAGTCTTAGTTACAGGGCCAATGAAAAACTGTTTTTT
TRBJ1-2	TRBV6-5	-	-	CASRSFNYGYTF	TGTGCCAGCAGATCTTTTAACTATGGCTACACCTTC
TRBJ1-3	TRBV11-2	few	-	CASSLQQVGNTIYF	TGTGCCAGCAGCTTACAACAGGTCGGAAACACCATATATTTT
TRBJ2-3	TRBV14	-	TRBD2	CASSPPGTSVKDTQYF	TGTGCCAGCAGCCCCCCCGGGACTAGTGTCAAAGATACGCAGTATTTT
TRBJ2-7	TRBV7-9	-	-	CASSIIQGTYEQYF	TGTGCCAGCAGCATAATACAGGGTACCTACGAGCAGTACTTC
TRBJ2-7	TRBV25-1	-	-	CASSGQFYEQYF	TGTGCCAGCAGTGGACAGTTCTACGAGCAGTACTTC
TRBJ2-5	TRBV7-2	-	TRBD2	CASSPLAVGRETQYF	TGTGCCAGCAGCCCCCTAGCGGTGGGACGGGAGACCCAGTACTTC
TRBJ2-2	TRBV5-3	-	TRBD2	CARSLPRTASGRDTGELFF	TGTGCCAGAAGCTTACCCCGTACAGCTAGCGGGAGGGATACCGGGGAGCTGTTTTTT
TRBJ2-3	TRBV5-1	-	TRBD2	CASSWGLAGAGTDTQYF	TGCGCCAGCAGCTGGGGACTAGCGGGAGCAGGTACAGATACGCAGTATTTT
TRBJ2-7	TRBV28	-	TRBD2	CASSLTSGRAYEQYF	TGTGCCAGCAGTTTAACTAGCGGGAGGGCCTACGAGCAGTACTTC
TRBJ1-4	TRBV19	once	-	CASSIGQGFEKLFF	TGTGCCAGTAGTATCGGGCAGGGGTTTGAAAAACTGTTTTTT
TRBJ2-7	TRBV27	-	-	CASSLTRQAYEQYF	TGTGCCAGCAGTTTAACCAGGCAGGCCTACGAGCAGTACTTC
TRBJ1-5	TRBV7-9	-	TRBD1	CASSSAGGYGQPQHF	TGTGCCAGCAGCTCGGCAGGGGGCTACGGTCAGCCCCAGCATTTT